One and the same sample provided the 31 T cell receptor beta chains below, sequenced in a study of immune evolution from preneoplasia to lung adenocarcinoma (dated by TCRdb to about 2021). The protocol used for the library was the immunoSEQ multiplex PCR assay. TCRdb re-hosts the immuneACCESS table, in-frame sequences only. Its copies lack some clones; in the studies checked, an unresolved V gene accounts for under half of them, and the cause for the rest is not known. The sample table lists thousands of clones, approximately 79% of them with a count of one. The ten largest account for under 8% of the sample. Material: FFPE minimally invasive lung adenocarcinoma tissue. The cell subset or site tag for this specimen amounts to: micro-invasive lung adenocarcinoma (MIA). All receptors derive from a person aged 50-69 years with lung adenocarcinoma.

In this sample, this clone turned up once. A read error may produce the germline difference seen at one junction end. This sample includes further DNA sequences coding for the same CDR3. This sequence joins TRBV6-6 and TRBJ1-2, with TRBD1 as a possible D gene (5 bases). Germline CDR1 reads MNHNY; CDR2 reads SVGAGI (reference sequence). The CDR3 runs to 15 residues. CDR3 DNA sequence: TGTGCTAGCAGTTACGAAGGGACGGGGAACTATGGCTACACCTTC. As protein: CASSYEGTGNYGYTF.

This chain links TRBV5-1 with TRBJ1-2; the D is unclear. There are 14 residues in the CDR3. Germline assignment: CDR1 SGHRS and CDR2 YFSETQ. Trimming left V 4 bases short and J 6 bases short, with 16 bases between. In nucleotides, the CDR3 is TGCGCCAGCAGCCCAACCCAGGCCGGCGATGGCTACACCTTC. Translated, it gives CASSPTQAGDGYTF.

V and J are TRBV11-2 and TRBJ1-3, with 10 nucleotides matching TRBD1. J lost 7 bases, V lost 5 bases, and 8 bases had no gene match. This CDR3 has 15 residues. Germline V gene sequence: CDR1 SGHAT, CDR2 FQNNGV. The CDR3 DNA reads TGTGCCAGCAGCCAGGGGACAGGGGTCGGGAACACCATATATTTT. The encoded protein is CASSQGTGVGNTIYF. The whole variable domain, filled in from reference TRBV11-2 and TRBJ1-3, reads EAGVAQSPRYKIIEKRQSVAFWCNPISGHATLYWYQQILGQGPKLLIQFQNNGVVDDSQLPKDRFSAERLKGVDSTLKIQPAKLEDSAVYLCASSQGTGVGNTIYFGEGSWLTVV.

The CDR3 protein is CASSLVRGMNTEAFF. DNA of the CDR3: TGTGCCAGCAGTTTAGTTCGGGGGATGAACACTGAAGCTTTCTTT. The rearrangement links TRBV27 to TRBJ1-1; the D gene is possibly TRBD1 (5 bases). Trimming took 2 bases from V and 0 from J, leaving 10 bases between them. CDR1 and CDR2 from the germline V gene are MNHEY and SMNVEV (reference sequence). CDR3 size: 15 residues.

The rearrangement joins TRBV28 to TRBJ2-3; D is perhaps TRBD1 or TRBD2 (5 bases each). Germline CDR1 is MDHEN and CDR2 is SYDVKM. The ends were cut back, 4 bases at V and 1 base at J, with 15 bases in the middle. The CDR3 extends over 16 amino acids. CDR3 DNA: TGTGCCAGCAGTTCCGGGACCTCTTTACGCACAGATACGCAGTATTTT. Amino acid sequence: CASSSGTSLRTDTQYF.

The rearrangement links TRBV18 to TRBJ2-5, with TRBD2 identical over 11 bases. This CDR3 comprises 17 residues. Germline-derived CDR1 and CDR2 are KGHSH and LQKENI. V lost 3 bases and J lost 0; bases outside the gene matches: 6. The CDR3: CASSPRPSGGYQETQYF. The CDR3 nucleotides are TGTGCCAGCTCACCGCGGCCTAGCGGGGGGTACCAAGAGACCCAGTACTTC. Full variable domain (remainder filled in from reference TRBV18 and TRBJ2-5): NAGVMQNPRHLVRRRGQEARLRCSPMKGHSHVYWYRQLPEEGLKFMVYLQKENIIDESGMPKERFSAEFPKEGPSILRIQQVVRGDSAAYFCASSPRPSGGYQETQYFGPGTRLLVL.

V gene TRBV7-3 combines with J gene TRBJ2-2; perhaps TRBD2 as D (5 bases). V lost 5 bases to trimming and J lost 6 bases, with 10 bases between them. This CDR3 region has 13 residues. Germline CDR1 and CDR2: SGHTA and FQGTGA. The DNA of the CDR3 is TGTGCCAGCAGCCCCCCGGGGTCCGGGGAGCTGTTTTTT. It yields the protein CASSPPGSGELFF. Variable domain in full (rest from reference TRBV7-3 and TRBJ2-2): GAGVSQTPSNKVTEKGKYVELRCDPISGHTALYWYRQSLGQGPEFLIYFQGTGAADDSGLPNDRFFAVRPEGSVSTLKIQRTERGDSAVYLCASSPPGSGELFFGEGSRLTVL.

The rearrangement links TRBV6-1 to TRBJ2-7; 7 nucleotides agree with TRBD2. Per germline, CDR1 MNHNS and CDR2 SASEGT. The CDR3 runs 16 residues. Trimming took 2 bases from V and 3 from J; bases not matched to a gene: 10. The CDR3 loop reads CASSEIFGGGVYEQYF. The CDR3 nucleotides are TGTGCCAGCAGTGAAATCTTTGGGGGAGGGGTCTACGAGCAGTACTTC.

This clone was seen a handful of times. The chain recombines TRBV19 with TRBJ2-1; 11 positions match TRBD2. There are 18 residues in the CDR3. Germline assignment: CDR1 LNHDA and CDR2 SQIVND (reference sequence). J lost 5 bases, V lost 2 bases, and 11 bases had no gene match. The CDR3 loop reads CASSIQVLAGGQNNEQFF. CDR3 bases: TGTGCCAGTAGTATACAGGTGCTAGCGGGAGGCCAAAACAATGAGCAGTTCTTC.

V usage is TRBV11-3 and J usage is TRBJ1-1, with D unresolved. The CDR3 is 11 residues long. Germline assignment: CDR1 SGHNT and CDR2 YENEEA. Trimming took off 4 bases at V and 6 bases at J, with 6 bases between the two ends. Here the CDR3 DNA reads TGTGCCAGCAGCTATGGGGCTGAAGCTTTCTTT. Translating it yields CASSYGAEAFF.

The chain links TRBV10-1 to TRBJ2-7; the match to TRBD2 covers 10 bases. Germline loops: CDR1 WNHNN, CDR2 SYGVQD (reference sequence). The V and J ends lost 2 bases and 6 bases, in that order; junction bases with no gene match: 4. The CDR3 is 14 residues long. CDR3 loop: CASSEQREGFEQYF. The DNA of the CDR3 is TGCGCCAGCAGTGAGCAGCGGGAGGGTTTCGAGCAGTACTTC.

This sequence joins TRBV11-3 and TRBJ2-2; 11 bases are shared with TRBD2. V shed 5 bases, J shed 4 bases, and the junction held 3 bases outside the gene matches. Germline loops: CDR1 SGHNT, CDR2 YENEEA. There are 15 residues in the CDR3. The CDR3 is CASSPGTSGTGELFF. The CDR3, as DNA: TGTGCCAGCAGCCCCGGGACTAGCGGCACCGGGGAGCTGTTTTTT.

The CDR3 sequence: CASSLGVSSNEKLFF. The CDR3 nucleotides read TGTGCCAGCAGCTTAGGTGTCAGTTCTAATGAAAAACTGTTTTTT. This sequence joins TRBV7-2 and TRBJ1-4; no definite D call. CDR3 length: 15 amino acids. Germline-derived CDR1 and CDR2 are SGHTA and FQGNSA. Trimming shortened V by 1 base and J by 3 bases, and 9 bases separated the two germline ends. The complete variable domain, with remaining parts taken from reference TRBV7-2 and TRBJ1-4, reads GAGVSQSPSNKVTEKGKDVELRCDPISGHTALYWYRQSLGQGLEFLIYFQGNSAPDKSGLPSDRFSAERTGGSVSTLTIQRTQQEDSAVYLCASSLGVSSNEKLFFGSGTQLSVL.

This chain joins TRBV25-1 and TRBJ2-7; 12 positions match TRBD2. This CDR3 has 15 residues. The trim removed 4 bases at V and 3 bases at J, leaving 4 bases unmatched. Germline lookup yields CDR1 MGHDK and CDR2 SYGVNS. DNA for the CDR3: TGTGCCAGCAGTGGGAAACTAGCGGGAGGCTACGAGCAGTACTTC. Its protein is CASSGKLAGGYEQYF.

The chain recombines TRBV5-1 with TRBJ2-2; 7 bases agree with TRBD1. CDR3 length equals 14 residues. CDR1 and CDR2 from the germline V gene are SGHRS and YFSETQ. V was clipped by 4 bases and J by 4 bases; unmatched bases: 4. The CDR3 region is CASSTGQTTGELFF. DNA for the CDR3: TGCGCCAGCAGCACGGGACAGACCACCGGGGAGCTGTTTTTT.

V gene TRBV4-2 combines with J gene TRBJ2-5, with a tentative D call TRBD1 (6 bases). The length of the CDR3 is 16 residues. Per the germline V gene, CDR1 is LGHNA and CDR2 is YNFKEQ. Trimming stripped 0 bases from V and 4 bases from J, with 15 bases between. The chain's CDR3 is CASSQDRQGRGETQYF. The CDR3 region has the DNA TGTGCCAGCAGCCAAGATAGGCAGGGGCGAGGAGAGACCCAGTACTTC.

CDR3 residues: CASGLAPGDTIYF. CDR3 DNA: TGTGCTAGTGGTCTCGCCCCGGGGGACACCATATATTTT. This chain links TRBV12-5 with TRBJ1-3; tentatively, D is TRBD1 (5 bases). Per the germline V gene, CDR1 is LGHNT and CDR2 is FRNRAP. Trimming took 5 bases from V and 8 from J, leaving 13 bases between them. The CDR3 covers 13 residues.

The CDR3 nucleotides read TGTGCCAGCAGCCCCGGGACGTATAACTATGGCTACACCTTC. Translating it yields CASSPGTYNYGYTF. This chain uses TRBV5-6 with TRBJ1-2; tentative D call: TRBD1 (5 bases). Trimming pared 4 bases from V and 1 base from J, leaving 11 bases between. The CDR3 runs 14 residues. Germline loops: CDR1 SGHDT, CDR2 YYEEEE. The full variable domain, with the rest looked up from reference TRBV5-6 and TRBJ1-2, is DAGVTQSPTHLIKTRGQQVTLRCSPKSGHDTVSWYQQALGQGPQFIFQYYEEEERQRGNFPDRFSGHQFPNYSSELNVNALLLGDSALYLCASSPGTYNYGYTFGSGTRLTVV.

This clone appeared a few times. The J gene is TRBJ1-6, the V gene TRBV18, with TRBD1 matching 7 bases. J was trimmed by 5 bases and V by 4 bases; bases with no gene match: 5. Germline V gives CDR1 KGHSH, CDR2 LQKENI. This CDR3 has 15 amino acids. CDR3: CASSRPRGDNSPLHF. The CDR3 bases are TGTGCCAGCTCACGACCCAGGGGGGATAATTCACCCCTCCACTTT.

The chain couples TRBV7-2 to TRBJ2-1; 8 bases match TRBD1. CDR1 SGHTA and CDR2 FQGNSA come from the germline V gene. V lost 6 bases, J lost 9 bases, and 7 bases stayed unmatched. This CDR3 is built from 13 residues. The CDR3 region has the DNA TGTGCCAGCAGACTGACAGGGGTTGGTGAGCAGTTCTTC. This encodes CASRLTGVGEQFF.

The chain recombines TRBV30 with TRBJ1-1, with D unresolved. The V gene lost 1 base and the J gene lost 2 bases, with 8 bases spanning the gap. This CDR3 comprises 13 residues. CDR1 GTSNPN and CDR2 SVGIG come from the germline V gene (reference sequence). Here the CDR3 DNA reads TGTGCCTGGAGTGAGGGCAGAAACACTGAAGCTTTCTTT. Its translation: CAWSEGRNTEAFF.

The CDR3 here is CASSLAGVYNEQFF. The CDR3 DNA follows: TGTGCCAGCAGCTTAGCGGGGGTCTACAATGAGCAGTTCTTC. The chain recombines TRBV7-2 with TRBJ2-1; D could derive from TRBD1 or TRBD2 (5 bases each). Per the germline V gene, CDR1 is SGHTA and CDR2 is FQGNSA. The V and J ends lost 0 bases and 3 bases respectively, with 6 bases between them. The CDR3 is 14 amino acids. The full variable domain, with the rest looked up from reference TRBV7-2 and TRBJ2-1, is GAGVSQSPSNKVTEKGKDVELRCDPISGHTALYWYRQSLGQGLEFLIYFQGNSAPDKSGLPSDRFSAERTGGSVSTLTIQRTQQEDSAVYLCASSLAGVYNEQFFGPGTRLTVL.

The V gene is TRBV7-3, the J gene TRBJ2-2; TRBD2 might be the D (5 bases). V was trimmed by 4 bases and J by 7 bases, leaving 13 bases between them. The CDR3 has 14 residues. CDR1 is SGHTA, CDR2 FQGTGA, per germline. CDR3 bases: TGTGCCAGCAGCTCGAGTCAGGCGGGCGGGGAGCTGTTTTTT. It is translated as CASSSSQAGGELFF. Drawing the rest from reference TRBV7-3 and TRBJ2-2, the complete variable domain is GAGVSQTPSNKVTEKGKYVELRCDPISGHTALYWYRQSLGQGPEFLIYFQGTGAADDSGLPNDRFFAVRPEGSVSTLKIQRTERGDSAVYLCASSSSQAGGELFFGEGSRLTVL.

The chain has TRBV7-8 and TRBJ2-3; either TRBD1 or TRBD2 may supply D (7 bases each). CDR1 and CDR2 (germline): SGHVS, FQNEAQ. There are 14 residues in the CDR3. V lost 5 bases and J 4 bases, leaving 13 bases between the germline ends. CDR3 region: CASSDQGGADTQYF. The CDR3, as DNA: TGTGCCAGCAGCGACCAGGGGGGGGCAGATACGCAGTATTTT. The full variable domain, its missing parts supplied by reference TRBV7-8 and TRBJ2-3, is GAGVSQSPRYKVAKRGQDVALRCDPISGHVSLFWYQQALGQGPEFLTYFQNEAQLDKSGLPSDRFFAERPEGSVSTLKIQRTQQEDSAVYLCASSDQGGADTQYFGPGTRLTVL.

J is TRBJ2-4 and V is TRBV28; D may be TRBD1 (6 bases). Trimming took 8 bases from V and 6 from J, leaving 17 bases between them. The germline gives CDR1 MDHEN, CDR2 SYDVKM. This CDR3 contains 14 residues. This CDR3 is CASHTGTSRNIQYF. The CDR3 DNA follows: TGTGCCAGCCACACTGGGACATCCCGAAACATTCAGTACTTC.

The chain employs TRBV21-1 and TRBJ1-5; the table's TRBD1 call for D was not verified on the DNA. TRBV21-1 is tagged as a pseudogene. This CDR3 is built from 15 residues. The chain's CDR3 is CASSKEGQPRLPQHF. The CDR3 nucleotides read TGTGCCAGCAGCAAAGAAGGACAACCCCGATTGCCCCAGCATTTT.

The table lists this clone with a few counts. The chain joins TRBV28 to TRBJ2-7; D is perhaps TRBD2 (5 bases). The CDR3 contains 14 residues. The V end lost 4 bases, the J end lost 3 bases, and 13 bases lay between the germline ends. CDR1 and CDR2 (germline): MDHEN, SYDVKM. The CDR3: CASSSREKFYEQYF. CDR3 DNA sequence: TGTGCCAGCAGTTCCCGGGAAAAATTCTACGAGCAGTACTTC.

This sequence joins TRBV15 and TRBJ2-1, with D possibly TRBD1 on 7 matching bases. The CDR3 is made up of 21 amino acids. The V end was cut by 0 bases, the J end by 4 bases, with 28 bases between. The germline V gene has CDR1 LNHNV and CDR2 YYDKDF (reference sequence). The CDR3: CATSRDDLEGPGQKRYNEQFF. The CDR3 nucleotides read TGTGCCACCAGCAGAGATGATTTGGAGGGCCCGGGACAGAAACGTTACAATGAGCAGTTCTTC.

The genes are TRBV6-6 and TRBJ2-3, with 10 bases identical to TRBD1. Looked up from germline, CDR1 is MNHNY and CDR2 is SVGAGI (reference sequence). The CDR3 covers 15 residues. J gave up 5 bases and V 5 bases, and 7 bases lay outside the gene matches. The CDR3 region has the DNA TGTGCCAGCAGTAACAGACAGGGGGCTGGAGATACGCAGTATTTT. Translating it yields CASSNRQGAGDTQYF.

The V gene is TRBV30, the J gene TRBJ2-1; the D gene is possibly TRBD2 (5 bases). Germline CDR1 GTSNPN, CDR2 SVGIG (reference sequence). CDR3 length: 14 residues. V was clipped by 1 base and J by 3 bases, with 10 bases between them. CDR3 bases: TGTGCCTGGAGTGAAGGCGGGTACTACAATGAGCAGTTCTTC. Translated, it gives CAWSEGGYYNEQFF.

V usage is TRBV28 and J usage is TRBJ1-5; D remains ambiguous. The germline gives CDR1 MDHEN, CDR2 SYDVKM. Trimming took off 3 bases at V and 7 bases at J, with 7 bases between the two ends. This CDR3 region has 12 residues. This CDR3 reads CASSLGRQPQHF. DNA for the CDR3: TGTGCCAGCAGTTTGGGTAGGCAGCCCCAGCATTTT.